This TCR beta chain was captured in a study of radiotherapy plus CTLA-4 blockade in lung cancer (dated by TCRdb to between 2018 and 2020). Looking at the study overall: Objective responses occurred in roughly a sixth of enrolled patients, and 30% to 35% achieved disease control. Study-wide conclusions, independent of this receptor: TCR clones derived from tumors expanded in peripheral blood after treatment with radiotherapy and ipilimumab. Increased serum interferon-beta after radiation, together with early dynamic changes in blood T cell clones, were reported to be the strongest predictors of response.

Libraries were built with the immunoSEQ multiplex PCR assay. TCRdb provides this immuneACCESS table in a form limited to in-frame rearrangements. Some clones are lacking; in checked studies, under half of them reflect an unresolved V gene, and why the rest are absent is not known. The sample includes more than 60,000 clones, with roughly four fifths observed a single time. The leading ten clones occupy about 3% of the sample. A single count supports this clone. This clone's antigen is unknown. No much larger clone is present one base from it, and per-base qualities are unavailable. The trim is 5 bases for V and 10 bases for J, with a gap of 17 bases between the germline ends. CDR1 is given as GTSNPN and CDR2 as SVGIG, both from the germline V gene (reference sequence). The CDR3 covers 12 residues, taking in both the cysteine and the phenylalanine. The DNA shown is the 36-base CDR3, in frame from base 1.

In this study, focal radiation therapy paired with CTLA-4 blockade (ipilimumab) was tested in patients who had chemo-refractory metastatic non-small-cell lung cancer. Sequencing was performed on peripheral blood, taken from a patient treated with radiotherapy plus ipilimumab. Rearrangement joined TRBV30 to TRBJ1-1; perhaps TRBD1 is the D gene, with 6 bases matching. The sequence derives from a human donor with non-small cell lung cancer who had a complete response to radiotherapy plus ipilimumab. Here the CDR3 is given as CAWDTRGGRAFF. The DNA sequence is given as TGTGCCTGGGACACCAGGGGCGGGAGAGCTTTCTTT.